Below are 19 T cell receptor beta chains sequenced from a single sample in a study of CD8+ T cells in alopecia areata. Isolated RNA was reverse transcribed into cDNA used as the sequencing template. Generated by immunoSEQ multiplex PCR, the TCRdb table keeps only in-frame clones and is missing some. Of about 200,000 clones in the sample, about two fifths were seen once. Treatment indicated: oral pan-JAK inhibitor, 5-10 mg twice daily. The specimen was CD4+ T cells sorted from blood, collected between weeks 30 and 35, from a patient treated with tofacitinib. These receptors were taken from a human donor with alopecia areata.

On this clone: This CDR3 is also generated by other DNA sequences in the sample. V gene TRBV29-1 combines with J gene TRBJ1-2; 11 nucleotides match TRBD1. V lost 4 bases and J lost 5; bases outside the gene matches: 3. Germline CDR1 and CDR2: SQVTM and ANQGSEA. There are 13 residues in the CDR3. The DNA of the CDR3 is TGCAGCGTTGGGGACAGGGGGGCTTATGGCTACACCTTC. This sequence encodes CSVGDRGAYGYTF.

The chain couples TRBV30 to TRBJ2-1, with a possible D match to TRBD2 (7 bases). This CDR3 spans 11 amino acids. Trimming took 8 bases from V and 9 from J, leaving 14 bases between them. Germline CDR1 and CDR2: GTSNPN and SVGIG (reference sequence). The CDR3 bases are TGTGCCGGAGGGAGGGGGATTGAGCAGTTCTTC. Its protein is CAGGRGIEQFF.

This clone came up a few times. Germline and junction disagree at one end, which may indicate a read error. CDR3 sequence: CASSQDRADTQYF. In DNA form, the CDR3 reads TGTGCTAGCAGCCAAGACCGAGCAGATACGCAGTATTTT. The chain combines TRBV7-7 with TRBJ2-3, with unresolved D. Per germline, CDR1 SSHAT and CDR2 FNYEAQ (reference sequence). This CDR3 contains 13 residues.

The gene calls are TRBV5-1 and TRBJ2-2, with D maybe TRBD1 (6 bases). Germline CDR1 and CDR2: SGHRS and YFSETQ. This CDR3 has 14 amino acids. Trimming took off 2 bases at V and 5 bases at J, with 10 bases between the two ends. The CDR3 loop is CASSLTGRTGELFF. The CDR3 nucleotides are TGCGCCAGCAGCTTAACAGGGCGAACCGGGGAGCTGTTTTTT.

The table lists this clone with a few counts. The chain employs TRBV10-3 and TRBJ1-1; 9 nucleotides line up with TRBD1. V was pared by 8 bases and J by 8 bases, with 9 bases of the junction left unmatched. The CDR3 sequence is 13 residues long. Germline CDR1 is ENHRY and CDR2 is SYGVKD. Written as DNA, the CDR3 is TGTGCCATCGGTTTCAGGGGGACAGGGGAAGCTTTCTTT. Translating it yields CAIGFRGTGEAFF.

The rearrangement links TRBV7-8 to TRBJ2-7; D not resolved. Germline V gene data show CDR1 as SGHVS and CDR2 as FQNEAQ. The CDR3 totals 13 residues. Trimming stripped 5 bases from V and 6 bases from J, with 14 bases between. The chain's CDR3 is CASSPPPVVEQYF. The CDR3 nucleotides are TGTGCCAGCAGCCCCCCACCCGTTGTCGAGCAGTACTTC. The complete variable domain, with remaining parts taken from reference TRBV7-8 and TRBJ2-7, reads GAGVSQSPRYKVAKRGQDVALRCDPISGHVSLFWYQQALGQGPEFLTYFQNEAQLDKSGLPSDRFFAERPEGSVSTLKIQRTQQEDSAVYLCASSPPPVVEQYFGPGTRLTVT.

This clone was recorded a few times. In nucleotides, the CDR3 is TGTGCCAGCTCACCCCTTAAGGGGTCTAGTGGAACAGATACGCAGTATTTT. Residues: CASSPLKGSSGTDTQYF. The V call is TRBV18, the J call TRBJ2-3; D perhaps matches TRBD1 (5 bases). This CDR3 is 17 amino acids long. V was pared by 3 bases and J by 3 bases, with 19 bases between. Germline V gives CDR1 KGHSH, CDR2 LQKENI.

This clone was found a few times. The V and J genes are TRBV30 and TRBJ1-1, with 7 bases lining up with TRBD1. V lost 3 bases and J lost 6; bases outside the gene matches: 4. The germline V gene has CDR1 GTSNPN and CDR2 SVGIG (reference sequence). The CDR3 loop spans 12 amino acids. The CDR3 loop is CAWRYRGSEAFF. CDR3 in DNA: TGTGCCTGGAGATACAGGGGTTCTGAAGCTTTCTTT.

This clone has just a few counts. The chain joins TRBV30 to TRBJ1-3; D may be TRBD1 (6 bases). In germline, CDR1 is GTSNPN, CDR2 SVGIG (reference sequence). V lost 7 bases, J lost 1 base, and 11 bases lay in between. CDR3 length: 13 amino acids. The CDR3 sequence: CAYDGQSGNTIYF. The CDR3 region has the DNA TGTGCCTACGACGGACAGTCTGGAAACACCATATATTTT.

The rearrangement uses TRBV7-9 and TRBJ1-1, with 10 bases lining up with TRBD1. The CDR3 totals 15 residues. V lost 5 bases, J lost 5 bases, and 8 bases stayed unmatched. Germline CDR1 reads SEHNR; CDR2 reads FQNEAQ (reference sequence). The DNA for the CDR3 is TGTGCCAGCAGCGTACGACAGGGGGCGGATACTGAAGCTTTCTTT. Translating gives CASSVRQGADTEAFF.

The chain is built from TRBV7-2 and TRBJ2-4, with TRBD1 matching 9 bases. With 11 bases clipped from V and 9 bases from J, the junction kept 11 bases outside the gene matches. Germline V gene sequence: CDR1 SGHTA, CDR2 FQGNSA. The CDR3 has 13 residues. DNA of the CDR3: TGTGCCCGGGCCGGGACAGGGTCTGGCATTCAGTACTTC. Amino acids: CARAGTGSGIQYF.

Of note for this clone: The junction and the germline gene differ at one end; a read error may be behind it. The J gene is TRBJ1-5, the V gene TRBV7-7, with TRBD1 as a possible D gene (6 bases). In germline, CDR1 is SSHAT, CDR2 FNYEAQ (reference sequence). The CDR3 loop spans 16 amino acids. The CDR3 DNA sequence: TGTGCTAGCAGTTTAAGGGCACAGGGAAACAATCAGCCCCAGCATTTT. It encodes CASSLRAQGNNQPQHF. Looking up the rest from reference TRBV7-7 and TRBJ1-5 gives the full variable domain: GAGVSQSPRYKVTKRGQDVTLRCDPISSHATLYWYQQALGQGPEFLTYFNYEAQPDKSGLPSDRFSAERPEGSISTLTIQRTEQRDSAMYRCASSLRAQGNNQPQHFGDGTRLSIL.

This clone was recorded a few times. This chain uses TRBV29-1 with TRBJ1-1, with D perhaps matching TRBD1 (5 bases). The germline CDR1 and CDR2 sequences are SQVTM and ANQGSEA. The V end was cut by 5 bases, the J end by 4 bases, with 11 bases between. The CDR3 loop spans 12 amino acids. The CDR3 DNA reads as TGCAGCGTTTTCCCTGGGGGCACTGAAGCTTTCTTT. As protein: CSVFPGGTEAFF.

This rearrangement joins TRBV30 to TRBJ1-1; weak D call: TRBD1 (5 bases). Trimming pared 3 bases from V and 0 bases from J, leaving 8 bases between. The CDR3 totals 13 residues. Germline assignment: CDR1 GTSNPN and CDR2 SVGIG (reference sequence). The CDR3 nucleotides read TGTGCCTGGAGAGGACAAATGAACACTGAAGCTTTCTTT. As protein: CAWRGQMNTEAFF. Using reference TRBV30 and TRBJ1-1 for the parts outside the CDR3, the full variable domain is SQTIHQWPATLVQPVGSPLSLECTVEGTSNPNLYWYRQAAGRGLQLLFYSVGIGQISSEVPQNLSASRPQDRQFILSSKKLLLSDSGFYLCAWRGQMNTEAFFGQGTRLTVV.

This chain links TRBV6-5 with TRBJ2-3; 13 nucleotides align to TRBD2. V dropped 5 bases and J dropped 7; count of bases not matched to a gene: 6. The CDR3 is 15 residues long. Germline V gene sequence: CDR1 MNHEY, CDR2 SVGAGI. The CDR3 DNA is TGTGCCAGCAGTCGGGGACTAGCGGGAACGAATACGCAGTATTTT. Residues: CASSRGLAGTNTQYF.

The chain recombines TRBV5-1 with TRBJ2-7; no clear D gene. Germline lookup yields CDR1 SGHRS and CDR2 YFSETQ. Trimming shortened V by 2 bases and J by 7 bases, and 10 bases separated the two germline ends. The CDR3 covers 12 residues. CDR3 DNA sequence: TGCGCCAGCAGCTTCGACGTCTCGGAGCAGTACTTC. Protein: CASSFDVSEQYF. Combining the CDR3 with reference TRBV5-1 and TRBJ2-7 gives the whole variable domain KAGVTQTPRYLIKTRGQQVTLSCSPISGHRSVSWYQQTPGQGLQFLFEYFSETQRNKGNFPGRFSGRQFSNSRSEMNVSTLELGDSALYLCASSFDVSEQYFGPGTRLTVT.

This chain's CDR3 is CAWRTGSHSGNTIYF. The CDR3 coding sequence is TGTGCCTGGAGAACAGGGTCTCACTCTGGAAACACCATATATTTT. V is TRBV30 and J is TRBJ1-3, with D possibly TRBD1 on 6 matching bases. This CDR3 has 15 residues. The V and J ends lost 3 bases and 0 bases respectively, with 12 bases between them. Germline assignment: CDR1 GTSNPN and CDR2 SVGIG (reference sequence).

The rearrangement links TRBV9 to TRBJ2-1; D might be TRBD2 (5 bases). CDR3 size: 15 residues. Trimming stripped 3 bases from V and 0 bases from J, with 10 bases between. In germline, CDR1 is SGDLS, CDR2 YYNGEE. The CDR3 protein is CASSERRDSYNEQFF. The DNA of the CDR3 is TGTGCCAGCAGCGAACGCCGGGACTCCTACAATGAGCAGTTCTTC.

This clone came up a few times. This chain connects TRBV5-1 to TRBJ1-1, with D uncertain. There are 14 residues in the CDR3. The germline V and J ends were trimmed by 1 base and 1 base, with 8 bases remaining between them. The V gene's germline CDR1 is SGHRS and CDR2 YFSETQ. In DNA form, the CDR3 reads TGCGCCAGCAGCTTGACAGAGGGGAACACTGAAGCTTTCTTT. Its protein is CASSLTEGNTEAFF.